The clone carrying this TCR beta chain showed up many times. Its specificity is not known. The sample is drawn from a study of CD8 T cells in ankylosing spondylitis. Whole-study findings and limits: There was reportedly significant enrichment of clones that were disease-linked in matched ankylosing spondylitis synovial fluid. Characteristic of ankylosing spondylitis blood, it appeared, was a TCR beta motif comprising about eight highly homologous variants. The authors found the disease-linked clones to be CD8+ and relatively rare in peripheral blood.

The CDR3 is 15 amino acids. Germline loops: CDR1 MNHEY, CDR2 SVGEGT. Trimming shortened V by 8 bases and J by 0 bases, and 17 bases separated the two germline ends. TCRdb reprocessed the 5' RACE reads with MiXCR, giving one entry per CDR3 protein. Among some 130,000 distinct CDR3 sequences listed, just under 7.5% were seen once. This clonotype was obtained from a female donor with ankylosing spondylitis or in good health (not recorded which). The sequenced sample was blood, either unsorted or a sorted T cell fraction (not recorded which). The chain has TRBV6-2 or TRBV6-3 and TRBJ2-7; tentatively, D is TRBD1 (5 bases). In DNA form, the CDR3 reads TGTGCCAGCGGAGAGGACACCTCGAGCTCCTACGAGCAGTACTTC. The encoded protein is CASGEDTSSSYEQYF.